One sample yielded the 10 T cell receptor beta chains listed below, sequenced in a study of CD8 T cells in ankylosing spondylitis. Study-wide findings and caveats: Seemingly characteristic of ankylosing spondylitis blood was a TCR beta motif consisting of fewer than 10 highly homologous variants.

These receptors have no known antigen. Each CDR3 protein gets one entry after TCRdb re-called the 5' RACE reads with MiXCR. This repertoire shows about 840,000 distinct CDR3 sequences, 10% to 15% found once; its top ten account for 0.51%. The sequenced sample was blood, either unsorted or a sorted T cell fraction (not recorded which). The receptors were gathered from a male donor with ankylosing spondylitis.

V and J are TRBV20-1 and TRBJ1-4, with 7 nucleotides matching TRBD1. The ends lost 0 bases at V and 8 bases at J; junction bases unmatched: 9. Germline V gene data show CDR1 as DFQATT and CDR2 as SNEGSKA (reference sequence). The CDR3 has 15 residues. In DNA, the CDR3 is TGCAGTGCTAGAGAGGCCGGGACAGTACAGGAAAAACTGTTTTTT. This gives the protein CSAREAGTVQEKLFF.

The table lists this clonotype with a few counts. The chain links TRBV9 to TRBJ2-1, with D unresolved. The V and J ends lost 0 bases and 7 bases respectively, with 17 bases between them. CDR1 SGDLS and CDR2 YYNGEE come from the germline V gene. The CDR3 has 16 amino acids. The CDR3 DNA is TGTGCCAGCAGCGTAGGAATCGATACCGCTAGGAATGAGCAGTTCTTC. Protein: CASSVGIDTARNEQFF.

This clonotype showed up many times. The chain is built from TRBV18 and TRBJ1-5; perhaps TRBD1 as D (5 bases). This CDR3 is built from 13 residues. Trimming cost V 3 bases and J 5 bases, with 8 bases left between them. Germline CDR1 reads KGHSH; CDR2 reads LQKENI. CDR3 in DNA: TGTGCCAGCTCACCCACAGGTGATCAGCCCCAGCATTTT. Protein product: CASSPTGDQPQHF.

This chain's CDR3 is CASSPLAVATDTQYF. CDR3 nucleotide sequence: TGTGCCAGCTCGCCCCTAGCGGTAGCCACAGATACGCAGTATTTT. The chain joins TRBV18 to TRBJ2-3, with 7 nucleotides matching TRBD2. Germline CDR1 KGHSH, CDR2 LQKENI. The CDR3 runs 15 residues. V lost 6 bases and J lost 2; bases outside the gene matches: 8.

The chain has TRBV20-1 and TRBJ2-1; 16 bases are a match to TRBD2. The CDR3 runs 16 residues. Germline V gene data show CDR1 as DFQATT and CDR2 as SNEGSKA (reference sequence). V shed 6 bases, J shed 3 bases, and the junction held 5 bases outside the gene matches. The CDR3 coding sequence is TGCAGTGCCCGGGGGACTAGCGGGGGGGACTACAATGAGCAGTTCTTC. It is translated as CSARGTSGGDYNEQFF.

The CDR3 sequence is CSARRTGGTYEQYF. The CDR3, as DNA: TGCAGTGCTAGGCGTACGGGAGGTACCTACGAGCAGTACTTC. This sequence joins TRBV20-1 and TRBJ2-7; 7 positions match TRBD2. CDR1 and CDR2 from the germline V gene are DFQATT and SNEGSKA (reference sequence). Trimming took 3 bases from V and 2 from J; bases not matched to a gene: 7. The CDR3 covers 14 residues.

This clonotype appeared a few times. V gene TRBV29-1 combines with J gene TRBJ2-7; D might be TRBD1 (5 bases). The CDR3 consists of 12 residues. The germline V and J ends were trimmed by 6 bases and 2 bases, with 11 bases remaining between them. CDR1 is SQVTM, CDR2 ANQGSEA, per germline. CDR3 in amino acids: CSVLRDTYEQYF. Written as DNA, the CDR3 is TGCAGCGTGCTCAGGGATACCTACGAGCAGTACTTC.

Written as DNA, the CDR3 is TGTGCCAGCAGCCCTAGGGGACGGTACACAGATACGCAGTATTTT. Translated: CASSPRGRYTDTQYF. The chain links TRBV27 to TRBJ2-3; D tentatively reads TRBD1 or TRBD2 (5 bases each). V lost 6 bases and J lost 2, with 15 bases in between. Germline CDR1 reads MNHEY; CDR2 reads SMNVEV (reference sequence). CDR3 length: 15 residues.

This clonotype was counted a few times. V is TRBV20-1 and J is TRBJ2-7, with TRBD1 matching over 7 bases. CDR1 and CDR2 from the germline V gene are DFQATT and SNEGSKA (reference sequence). V lost 3 bases to trimming and J lost 4 bases; unmatched junction nucleotides: 3. This CDR3 region has 12 residues. CDR3 amino acids: CSASRQGYEQYF. The CDR3 DNA follows: TGCAGTGCTAGTAGACAGGGATACGAGCAGTACTTC.

The CDR3 region is CASSSLGSGQPQHF. The CDR3 DNA is TGTGCCAGCAGTTCACTCGGATCTGGTCAGCCCCAGCATTTT. This sequence joins TRBV28 and TRBJ1-5; D is ambiguous. CDR3 length: 14 residues. CDR1 and CDR2 (germline): MDHEN, SYDVKM. The ends were cut back, 4 bases at V and 6 bases at J, with 13 bases in the middle.